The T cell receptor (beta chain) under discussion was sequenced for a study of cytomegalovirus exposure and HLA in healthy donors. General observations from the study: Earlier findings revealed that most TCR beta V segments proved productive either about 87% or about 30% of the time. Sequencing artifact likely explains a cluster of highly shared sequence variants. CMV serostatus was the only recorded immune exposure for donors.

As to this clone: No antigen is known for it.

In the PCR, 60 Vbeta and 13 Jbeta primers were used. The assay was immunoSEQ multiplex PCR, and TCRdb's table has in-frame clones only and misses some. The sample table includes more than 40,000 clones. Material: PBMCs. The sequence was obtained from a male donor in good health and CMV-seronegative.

The CDR3 reads CAYFRDTYTEAFF. CDR3 DNA sequence: TGTGCCTATTTCCGGGACACATACACTGAAGCTTTCTTT. The gene calls are TRBV30 and TRBJ1-1; possibly TRBD1 for D (6 bases). Trimming cost V 7 bases and J 3 bases, with 15 bases left between them. The CDR3 covers 13 residues. The V gene's germline CDR1 is GTSNPN and CDR2 SVGIG (reference sequence).